The source of this TCR beta chain is a study of shared clonotypes between healthy human individuals (dated by TCRdb to about 2020). About the full investigation: The cohort included three men and a couple of women between 18 and 49 years of age. Leukapheresis yielded between about 0.85 and 9 billion PBMCs per donor. Blood TCR repertoires of about 5 healthy adults were deeply sequenced to estimate repertoire size and the extent of clonotype sharing between individuals. For each donor, three plates each were used for CD4 naive and CD4 memory, two plates were used for CD8 naive, and one plate was used for CD8 memory. To increase sequencing depth and limit assay-specific biases, different laboratories used diverse techniques to prepare libraries and sequence TCR repertoires.

For the CD8 naive samples, CD45RO-negative cells were positively selected for CCR7, yielding a CD45RA+CCR7+ population from which TemRA cells were excluded. The donors were healthy, HIV-negative adults with no recently reported acute infections or vaccinations. All donors were Caucasian adults living in Nashville, Tennessee, USA. Blood was obtained by leukapheresis, after which PBMCs were separated by Ficoll-Histopaque density gradient centrifugation and cryopreserved in liquid nitrogen vapor phase. Analytical flow cytometry was used to check the purity and quantity of each magnetically sorted T cell population. Genomic DNA was isolated from each sorted fraction and quantified by UV absorbance on a Nanodrop 2000c. After removal of 0 bases from V and 3 bases from J, the junction retains 10 bases not matched to a gene. Counted from cysteine to phenylalanine, this CDR3 has 17 amino acids. The entry retains the CDR3 DNA only, 51 bases that are in frame from base 1. Looking up the germline V gene yields CDR1 LGHNA and CDR2 YSLEER.

Using the deep immunoSEQ assay, multiplex PCR amplified TCR CDR3 regions from genomic DNA. Extracted genomic DNA from each cell subset was spread evenly across all wells of several immunoSEQ 96-well plates, with each plate serving as a replicate. For sorted subsets, about 200 ng genomic DNA, equal to some 30,000 T cell genomes, was loaded into each replicate PCR. Purified libraries were quantified with a Qubit 3.0 fluorometer, sized on a Bioanalyzer 2100, and re-quantified with the KAPA Library Quantification kit. Every immunoSEQ 96-well plate was sequenced on a dedicated single-read 150-cycle Illumina NextSeq 550 flow cell. The study's processing was this. Because the immunoSEQ output held only junctional sequences and lacked quality scores, the filtering could not match the filtering applied to full-length reads. Sequences were annotated with PyIR, a Python wrapper for IgBLAST v1.9, using IMGT germline references to assign V/J genes and CDR3. Any read was removed if the V/J assignment was weak (E-value above 1e-6), the CDR3 was missing, or the read contained stop codons, out-of-frame junctions, or ambiguous translated residues. V3J clonotypes were defined as sequences sharing an identical inferred V gene, J gene, and CDR3 amino acid sequence. Percentage overlap between repertoires was calculated by dividing the number of shared unique clonotypes by the size of the smaller repertoire. Three approaches were used to assess repertoire richness: RTK rarefaction, the Chao1 estimator, and Recon v2.1 estimates of unobserved clonotypes. Generation probabilities for all TCRbeta clonotypes obtained by the gDNA method from a few donors were computed using OLGA. In its TCRdb copy, this immuneACCESS table keeps in-frame sequences only and misses some clones. Where compared with another copy, unresolved V genes explain less than half of these, and the others have no known cause. D and trimming were read from the DNA, whereas the V and J calls and clone size are those reported in that table. This sample is represented by some 800,000 clones; 80% to 95% of them were singletons. The top ten clonotypes cover about 25% of the sample.

On this clone itself: Its antigen specificity is not known. Base qualities were left out, and no much larger clone turns up one base away.

The investigation overall reported the following: About 5% of naive CD4, 3% to 4% of naive CD8, 2.3% of memory CD4, and roughly 0.4% of memory CD8 clonotypes were shared across a handful of donors. Even with the large sequencing depth, rarefaction of the sorted-subset datasets indicated that sequencing was incomplete. Only blood was sampled, and tissue TCR repertoires likely differ from those in blood. Because the study included only a small number of donors, the genetic and exposure-history diversity represented was limited. Naive subsets generally had larger estimated clonotype richness than memory subsets did. Clonotypes shared by all four sorted-subset donors showed higher generation probabilities than non-shared clonotypes. Pairwise subsampling indicated that sequencing depth was expected to affect the degree of clonotype sharing among donors.

The rearranged segments are TRBV4-3 and TRBJ1-2, with 7 central nucleotides matching TRBD1. The sample consisted of naive CD8+ T cells sorted from blood. The cell subset or site label here, explained by the study, means: CD45RA+CCR7+. The sequence derives from a man aged 25 to 40 in good health. This receptor carries the CDR3 CASSQEPGTVAYYGYTF. The nucleotides read TGCGCCAGCAGCCAAGAGCCCGGGACAGTTGCCTACTATGGCTACACCTTC.